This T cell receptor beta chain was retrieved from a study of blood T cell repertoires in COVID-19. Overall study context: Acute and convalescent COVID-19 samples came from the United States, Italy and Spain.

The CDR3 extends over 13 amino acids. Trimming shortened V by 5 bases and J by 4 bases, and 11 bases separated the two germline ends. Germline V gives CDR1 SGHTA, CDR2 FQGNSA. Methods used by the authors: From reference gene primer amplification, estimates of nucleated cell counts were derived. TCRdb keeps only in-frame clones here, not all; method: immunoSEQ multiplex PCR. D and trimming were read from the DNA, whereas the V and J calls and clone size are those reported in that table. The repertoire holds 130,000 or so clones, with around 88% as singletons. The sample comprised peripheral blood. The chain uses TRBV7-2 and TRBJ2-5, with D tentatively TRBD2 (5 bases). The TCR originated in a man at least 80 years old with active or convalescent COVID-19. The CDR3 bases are TGTGCCAGCAGCGGCCCGGGGAGAGAGACCCAGTACTTC. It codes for CASSGPGRETQYF.